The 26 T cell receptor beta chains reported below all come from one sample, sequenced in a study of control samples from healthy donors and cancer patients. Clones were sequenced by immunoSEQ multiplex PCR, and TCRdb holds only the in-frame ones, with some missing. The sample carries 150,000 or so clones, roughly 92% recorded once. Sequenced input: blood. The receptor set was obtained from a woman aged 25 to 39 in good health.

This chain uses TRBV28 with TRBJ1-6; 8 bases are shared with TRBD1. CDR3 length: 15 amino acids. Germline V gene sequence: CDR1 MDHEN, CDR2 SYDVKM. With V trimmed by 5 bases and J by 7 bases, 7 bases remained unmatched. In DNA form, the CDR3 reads TGTGCCAGCAGTGTATTCCGGACAGGGAATTCACCCCTCCACTTT. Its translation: CASSVFRTGNSPLHF.

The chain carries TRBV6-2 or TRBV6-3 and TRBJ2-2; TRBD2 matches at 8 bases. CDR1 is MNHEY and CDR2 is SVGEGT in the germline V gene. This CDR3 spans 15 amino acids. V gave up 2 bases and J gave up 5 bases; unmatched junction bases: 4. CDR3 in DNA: TGTGCCAGCAGTTACACCGGGAGGGCGACCGGGGAGCTGTTTTTT. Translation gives CASSYTGRATGELFF.

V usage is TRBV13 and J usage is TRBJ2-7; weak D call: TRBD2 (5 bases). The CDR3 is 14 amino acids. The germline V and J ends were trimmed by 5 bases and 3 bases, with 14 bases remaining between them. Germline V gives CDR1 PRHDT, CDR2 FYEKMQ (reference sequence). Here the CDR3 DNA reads TGTGCCAGCAGCGTTGGGGTAGGGAGCTACGAGCAGTACTTC. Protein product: CASSVGVGSYEQYF.

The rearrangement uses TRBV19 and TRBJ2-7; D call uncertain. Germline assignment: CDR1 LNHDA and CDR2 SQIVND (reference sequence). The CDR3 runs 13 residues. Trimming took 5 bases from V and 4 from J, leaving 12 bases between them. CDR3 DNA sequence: TGTGCCAGTAGTGCAGTTCTCTTATACGAGCAGTACTTC. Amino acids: CASSAVLLYEQYF. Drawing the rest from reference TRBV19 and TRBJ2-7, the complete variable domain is DGGITQSPKYLFRKEGQNVTLSCEQNLNHDAMYWYRQDPGQGLRLIYYSQIVNDFQKGDIAEGYSVSREKKESFPLTVTSAQKNPTAFYLCASSAVLLYEQYFGPGTRLTVT.

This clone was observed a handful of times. In DNA form, the CDR3 reads TGCGCCAGCAGCCAGACAGGGACGAACACTGAAGCTTTCTTT. Residues: CASSQTGTNTEAFF. This chain uses TRBV5-1 with TRBJ1-1, with 7 bases matching TRBD1. The CDR3 spans 14 residues. V was clipped by 4 bases and J by 1 base; unmatched bases: 4. Germline V gene data show CDR1 as SGHRS and CDR2 as YFSETQ.

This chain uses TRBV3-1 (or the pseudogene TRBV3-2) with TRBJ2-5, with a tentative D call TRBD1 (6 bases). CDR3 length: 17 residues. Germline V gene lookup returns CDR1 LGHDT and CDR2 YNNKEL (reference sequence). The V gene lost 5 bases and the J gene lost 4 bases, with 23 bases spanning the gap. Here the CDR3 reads CASSLSQGLLVGETQYF. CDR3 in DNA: TGTGCCAGCAGCTTATCACAGGGTCTCCTTGTGGGAGAGACCCAGTACTTC.

CDR3 region: CASSYRSYNEQFF. For the CDR3, the DNA is TGTGCCAGCAGTTATCGGAGCTACAATGAGCAGTTCTTC. The rearrangement links TRBV6-2 or TRBV6-3 to TRBJ2-1, with unresolved D. Trimming left V 3 bases short and J 3 bases short, with 6 bases between. The germline CDR1 and CDR2 sequences are MNHEY and SVGEGT. The CDR3 is 13 amino acids.

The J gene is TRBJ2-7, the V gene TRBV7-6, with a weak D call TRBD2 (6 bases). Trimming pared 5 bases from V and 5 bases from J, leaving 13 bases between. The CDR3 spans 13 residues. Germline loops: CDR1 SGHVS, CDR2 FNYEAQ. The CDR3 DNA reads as TGTGCCAGCAGCCGGGGGACGTTTGACGAGCAGTACTTC. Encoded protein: CASSRGTFDEQYF.

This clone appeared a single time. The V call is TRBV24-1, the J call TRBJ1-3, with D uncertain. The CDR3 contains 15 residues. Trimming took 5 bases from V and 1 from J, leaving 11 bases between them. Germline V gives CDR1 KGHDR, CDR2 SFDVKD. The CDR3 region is CATSAGGRSGNTIYF. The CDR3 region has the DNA TGTGCCACCAGTGCGGGCGGACGATCTGGAAACACCATATATTTT.

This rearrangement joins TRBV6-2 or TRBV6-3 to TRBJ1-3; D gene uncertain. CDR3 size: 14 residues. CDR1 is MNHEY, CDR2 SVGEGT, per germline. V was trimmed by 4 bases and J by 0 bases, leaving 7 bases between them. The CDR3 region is CASSFAGSGNTIYF. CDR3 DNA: TGTGCCAGCAGTTTCGCAGGCTCTGGAAACACCATATATTTT.

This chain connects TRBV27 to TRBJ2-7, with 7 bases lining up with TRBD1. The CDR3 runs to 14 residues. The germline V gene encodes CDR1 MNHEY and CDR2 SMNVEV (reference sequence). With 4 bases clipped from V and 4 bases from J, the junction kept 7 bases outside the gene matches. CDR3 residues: CASSSATGHYEQYF. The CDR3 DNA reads TGTGCCAGCAGTTCCGCGACAGGGCATTACGAGCAGTACTTC.

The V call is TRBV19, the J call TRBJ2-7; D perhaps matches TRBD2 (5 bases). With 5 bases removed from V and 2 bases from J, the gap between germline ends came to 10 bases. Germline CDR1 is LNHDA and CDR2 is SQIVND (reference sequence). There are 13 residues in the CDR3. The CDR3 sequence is CASSLDGTYEQYF. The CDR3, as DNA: TGTGCCAGTAGTCTTGACGGGACCTACGAGCAGTACTTC.

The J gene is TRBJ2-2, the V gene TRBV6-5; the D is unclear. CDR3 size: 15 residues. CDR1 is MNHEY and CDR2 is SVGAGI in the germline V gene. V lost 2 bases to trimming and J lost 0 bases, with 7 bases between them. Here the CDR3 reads CASSYAETNTGELFF. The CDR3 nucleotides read TGTGCCAGCAGTTACGCCGAAACGAACACCGGGGAGCTGTTTTTT.

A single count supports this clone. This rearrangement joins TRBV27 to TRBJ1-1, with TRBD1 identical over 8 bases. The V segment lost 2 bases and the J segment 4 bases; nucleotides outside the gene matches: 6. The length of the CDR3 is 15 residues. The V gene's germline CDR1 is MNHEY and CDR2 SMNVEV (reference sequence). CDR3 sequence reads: CASSLAAGGGTEAFF. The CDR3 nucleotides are TGTGCCAGCAGTTTAGCGGCAGGGGGCGGCACTGAAGCTTTCTTT.

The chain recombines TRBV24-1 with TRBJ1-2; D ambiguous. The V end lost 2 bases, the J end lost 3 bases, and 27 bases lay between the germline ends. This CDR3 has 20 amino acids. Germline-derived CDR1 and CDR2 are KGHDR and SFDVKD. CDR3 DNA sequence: TGTGCCACCAGTGATTCCGGACCGGGAAAACAGAGAAGTGGGTACTATGGCTACACCTTC. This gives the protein CATSDSGPGKQRSGYYGYTF.

CDR3 residues: CASSDGRGADTQYF. In DNA form, the CDR3 reads TGTGCCAGCAGCGACGGGAGGGGGGCAGATACGCAGTATTTT. V is TRBV5-4 and J is TRBJ2-3; 8 bases agree with TRBD2. This CDR3 comprises 14 residues. V shed 4 bases, J shed 4 bases, and the junction held 5 bases outside the gene matches. Per germline, CDR1 SGHNT and CDR2 YYREEE (reference sequence).

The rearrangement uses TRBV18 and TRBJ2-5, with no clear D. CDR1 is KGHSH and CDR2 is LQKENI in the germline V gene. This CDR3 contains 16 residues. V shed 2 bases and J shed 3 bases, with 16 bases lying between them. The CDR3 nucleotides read TGTGCCAGCTCACCAAAGGAACGTAACCTCAAAGAGACCCAGTACTTC. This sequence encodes CASSPKERNLKETQYF.

CDR3 DNA sequence: TGTGCCAGCAGCGCGAGTAGGACTAGGGACGGGGAGCTGTTTTTT. Its protein is CASSASRTRDGELFF. The chain combines TRBV9 with TRBJ2-2; TRBD2 matches at 7 bases. Trimming removed 3 bases from V and 7 bases from J; junction bases left unmatched: 9. There are 15 residues in the CDR3. Germline CDR1 is SGDLS and CDR2 is YYNGEE.

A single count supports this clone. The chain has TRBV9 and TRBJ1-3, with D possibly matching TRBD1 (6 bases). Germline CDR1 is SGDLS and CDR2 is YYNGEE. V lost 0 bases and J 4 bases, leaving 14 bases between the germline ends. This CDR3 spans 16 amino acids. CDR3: CASSVEGGSSGNTIYF. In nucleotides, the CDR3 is TGTGCCAGCAGCGTAGAAGGGGGGTCCTCCGGAAACACCATATATTTT.

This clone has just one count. The CDR3: CASSRRSLNEKLFF. The CDR3 nucleotides are TGTGCCAGCAGCCGACGGTCATTAAATGAAAAACTGTTTTTT. The chain recombines TRBV6-5 with TRBJ1-4, with D uncertain. The CDR3 loop spans 14 amino acids. Trimming took 6 bases from V and 5 from J, leaving 13 bases between them. The germline V gene has CDR1 MNHEY and CDR2 SVGAGI.

The CDR3 spells CASSSWTGGNRETQYF. DNA for the CDR3: TGTGCCAGCAGCTCCTGGACAGGGGGCAATAGGGAGACCCAGTACTTC. This sequence joins TRBV7-9 and TRBJ2-5, with 11 bases matching TRBD1. The CDR3 loop spans 16 amino acids. V trimming: 4 bases; J trimming: 5 bases; junction bases outside the gene matches: 9. Looked up from germline, CDR1 is SEHNR and CDR2 is FQNEAQ (reference sequence). Filled out from reference TRBV7-9 and TRBJ2-5, the complete variable domain reads DTGVSQNPRHKITKRGQNVTFRCDPISEHNRLYWYRQTLGQGPEFLTYFQNEAQLEKSRLLSDRFSAERPKGSFSTLEIQRTEQGDSAMYLCASSSWTGGNRETQYFGPGTRLLVL.

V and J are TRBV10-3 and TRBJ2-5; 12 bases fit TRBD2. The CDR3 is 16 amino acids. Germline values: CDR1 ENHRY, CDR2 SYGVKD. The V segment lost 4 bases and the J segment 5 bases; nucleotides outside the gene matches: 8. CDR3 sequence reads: CAISARLAGVGETQYF. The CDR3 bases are TGTGCCATCAGTGCCAGACTAGCGGGAGTTGGTGAGACCCAGTACTTC.

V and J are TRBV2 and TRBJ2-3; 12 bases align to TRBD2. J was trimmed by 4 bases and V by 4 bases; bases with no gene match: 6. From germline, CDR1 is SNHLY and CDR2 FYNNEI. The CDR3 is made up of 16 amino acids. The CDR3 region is CASSVGTSGRADTQYF. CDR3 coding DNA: TGTGCCAGCAGTGTTGGGACTAGCGGGCGGGCAGATACGCAGTATTTT.

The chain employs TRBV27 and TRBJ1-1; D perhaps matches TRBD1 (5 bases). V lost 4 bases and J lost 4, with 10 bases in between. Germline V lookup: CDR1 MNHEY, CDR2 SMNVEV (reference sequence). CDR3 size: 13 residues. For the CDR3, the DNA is TGTGCCAGCAGTTCGGGGGACGGCACTGAAGCTTTCTTT. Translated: CASSSGDGTEAFF.

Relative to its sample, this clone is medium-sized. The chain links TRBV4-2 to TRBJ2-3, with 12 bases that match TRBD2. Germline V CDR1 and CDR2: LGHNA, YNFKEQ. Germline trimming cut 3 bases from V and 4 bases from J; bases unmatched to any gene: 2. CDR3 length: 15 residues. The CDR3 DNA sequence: TGTGCCAGCAGCCAGACTAGCGGGAGCCCAGATACGCAGTATTTT. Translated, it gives CASSQTSGSPDTQYF.

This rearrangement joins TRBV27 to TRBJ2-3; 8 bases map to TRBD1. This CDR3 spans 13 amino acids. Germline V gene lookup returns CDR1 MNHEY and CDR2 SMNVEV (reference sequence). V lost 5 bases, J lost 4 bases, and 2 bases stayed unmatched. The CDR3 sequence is CASSRTGPDTQYF. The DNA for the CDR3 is TGTGCCAGCAGTCGGACAGGGCCAGATACGCAGTATTTT.